These 2 T cell receptor beta chains came from one sample sequenced in a study of T cell responses to AZD1222 COVID-19 vaccine. Assay: immunoSEQ multiplex PCR; the TCRdb copy retains only in-frame clones and omits some. Of 150,000 to 200,000 clones listed, approximately 95% are singletons. The sample consisted of peripheral blood, taken 28 days after the second AZD1222 dose. Source of these receptors: an adult who received the AZD1222 COVID-19 vaccine.

CDR3 sequence: CASAGGGIYTEAFF. The CDR3 bases are TGTGCCAGCGCTGGCGGAGGGATCTACACTGAAGCTTTCTTT. V is TRBV18 and J is TRBJ1-1; no clear D gene. V was shortened by 8 bases and J by 3 bases, with 16 bases between the two germline ends. The CDR3 length is 14 residues. In germline, CDR1 is KGHSH, CDR2 LQKENI.

The chain is built from TRBV15 and TRBJ1-1; D perhaps matches TRBD1 (5 bases). CDR1 is LNHNV, CDR2 YYDKDF, per germline (reference sequence). Trimming shortened V by 0 bases and J by 5 bases, and 16 bases separated the two germline ends. The CDR3 totals 16 residues. The CDR3 nucleotides read TGTGCCACCAGCAGAGACAGGGCGGAGGTTGGAACTGAAGCTTTCTTT. It specifies CATSRDRAEVGTEAFF.